The 14 T cell receptor beta chains given below trace back to one sample, sequenced in a study of blood T cell repertoires in COVID-19 (dated by TCRdb to 2018 to 2021). Libraries came from the immunoSEQ multiplex PCR assay. TCRdb carries this immuneACCESS record with in-frame sequences only. Its versions omit some clonotypes, under half of them owing to an unresolved V gene in the studies checked, with the rest unexplained. The sample records approximately 300,000 clones, more than 90% of which are singletons. Approximately 18% of the sample is held by the ten biggest clonotypes. Sequencing used PBMCs or T cells enriched from blood (not recorded which). The receptors shown here come from a woman under 40 who had recovered from COVID-19.

The rearrangement uses TRBV5-1 and TRBJ1-2; no definite D call. The germline V gene has CDR1 SGHRS and CDR2 YFSETQ. The germline V and J ends were trimmed by 0 bases and 0 bases, with 9 bases remaining between them. The CDR3 consists of 15 residues. The CDR3 loop is CASSLGTVSNYGYTF. The DNA for the CDR3 is TGCGCCAGCAGCTTGGGTACAGTTTCTAACTATGGCTACACCTTC.

The V call is TRBV24-1, the J call TRBJ2-2; D remains ambiguous. CDR1 KGHDR and CDR2 SFDVKD come from the germline V gene. The germline V and J ends were trimmed by 3 bases and 5 bases, with 3 bases remaining between them. This CDR3 contains 12 residues. For the CDR3, the DNA is TGTGCCACCAGTGATCAGACCGGGGAGCTGTTTTTT. It yields the protein CATSDQTGELFF.

This chain links TRBV2 with TRBJ1-1; D is ambiguous. Germline-derived CDR1 and CDR2 are SNHLY and FYNNEI. The CDR3 sequence is 13 residues long. Trimming took 5 bases from V and 1 from J, leaving 8 bases between them. CDR3 coding DNA: TGTGCCAGCAGTCTAGACCAGAACACTGAAGCTTTCTTT. Translated: CASSLDQNTEAFF.

The V gene is TRBV6-1, the J gene TRBJ1-4; 10 bases fit TRBD1. The J segment lost 2 bases and the V segment lost 2 bases, leaving 2 bases of the junction unmatched. In germline, CDR1 is MNHNS, CDR2 SASEGT. The CDR3 is 16 residues long. CDR3 nucleotide sequence: TGTGCCAGCAGTGAACGGGACAGGGGTACTAATGAAAAACTGTTTTTT. As protein: CASSERDRGTNEKLFF.

CDR3 sequence reads: CASSLVQGASGYTF. For the CDR3, the DNA is TGTGCCAGCAGTTTGGTGCAGGGGGCAAGTGGCTACACCTTC. The gene calls are TRBV28 and TRBJ1-2, with 8 positions matching TRBD1. The germline gives CDR1 MDHEN, CDR2 SYDVKM. CDR3 length: 14 residues. Germline trimming cut 3 bases from V and 7 bases from J; bases unmatched to any gene: 7.

The chain recombines TRBV28 with TRBJ2-7; TRBD1 matches at 11 bases. Looked up from germline, CDR1 is MDHEN and CDR2 is SYDVKM. The CDR3 is 16 amino acids. V trimming: 6 bases; J trimming: 2 bases; junction bases outside the gene matches: 9. The CDR3 is CASSSAWTGGAYEQYF. The CDR3 DNA sequence: TGTGCCAGCAGCTCTGCATGGACAGGGGGCGCCTACGAGCAGTACTTC.

The J gene is TRBJ2-1, the V gene TRBV5-1; 10 bases fit TRBD2. After removal of 5 bases from V and 0 bases from J, the junction contained 14 bases not matched to a gene. The CDR3 consists of 19 residues. Germline CDR1 reads SGHRS; CDR2 reads YFSETQ. The CDR3 nucleotides are TGCGCCAGCAGTGTTGGTGGTCTAGCGGGGGCCAACTCCTACAATGAGCAGTTCTTC. Translation gives CASSVGGLAGANSYNEQFF.

J is TRBJ2-7 and V is TRBV7-9; 8 bases are a match to TRBD1. The V gene's germline CDR1 is SEHNR and CDR2 FQNEAQ (reference sequence). This CDR3 region has 14 residues. Germline trimming cut 5 bases from V and 5 bases from J; bases unmatched to any gene: 8. CDR3 residues: CASSHGQGGNEQYF. CDR3 nucleotide sequence: TGTGCCAGCAGCCATGGACAGGGCGGCAACGAGCAGTACTTC.

The chain couples TRBV28 to TRBJ1-5; 7 nucleotides align to TRBD1. J lost 3 bases, V lost 10 bases, and 6 bases had no gene match. Germline V gives CDR1 MDHEN, CDR2 SYDVKM. The CDR3 has 13 amino acids. In DNA form, the CDR3 reads TGTGCCACCGGGACAGCTATCAATCAGCCCCAGCATTTT. It is translated as CATGTAINQPQHF. Full variable domain (remainder filled in from reference TRBV28 and TRBJ1-5): DVKVTQSSRYLVKRTGEKVFLECVQDMDHENMFWYRQDPGLGLRLIYFSYDVKMKEKGDIPEGYSVSREKKERFSLILESASTNQTSMYLCATGTAINQPQHFGDGTRLSIL.

About this clone itself: A junction end diverges from the germline sequence, so it may reflect a read error. This CDR3 is also generated by other DNA sequences in the sample. V and J are TRBV2 and TRBJ2-7; 9 nucleotides match TRBD2. CDR3 length: 17 amino acids. The germline V gene has CDR1 SNHLY and CDR2 FYNNEI. DNA of the CDR3: TGTGCCAGCAACGGGTTAGCGGGGGACACGGACTCCTACGAGCAGTACTTT. The encoded protein is CASNGLAGDTDSYEQYF.

The chain carries TRBV2 and TRBJ2-7; weak D call: TRBD2 (5 bases). Germline V gene sequence: CDR1 SNHLY, CDR2 FYNNEI. V dropped 11 bases and J dropped 0 bases, with 17 bases sitting between them. This CDR3 has 14 amino acids. CDR3 bases: TGTGCCTCCAGTTTCCGGAGGAGCTCCTACGAGCAGTACTTC. This sequence encodes CASSFRRSSYEQYF.

The V and J genes are TRBV7-9 and TRBJ1-5, with D unresolved. Germline values: CDR1 SEHNR, CDR2 FQNEAQ (reference sequence). This CDR3 has 14 amino acids. The V gene lost 5 bases and the J gene lost 1 base, with 9 bases spanning the gap. The CDR3: CASSTDKSNQPQHF. In nucleotides, the CDR3 is TGTGCCAGCAGCACTGACAAGAGCAATCAGCCCCAGCATTTT.

This clone was recorded a few times. The chain combines TRBV7-2 with TRBJ2-7; tentatively, D is TRBD1 (6 bases). V lost 5 bases, J lost 2 bases, and 13 bases lay in between. The CDR3 sequence is 14 residues long. Germline CDR1 reads SGHTA; CDR2 reads FQGNSA. As DNA, the CDR3 is TGTGCCAGCAGCCAGGTGGGACAAACCTACGAGCAGTACTTC. Translated: CASSQVGQTYEQYF.

The table lists this clone with a count of one. This chain connects TRBV7-9 to TRBJ2-7; the match to TRBD2 covers 9 bases. V lost 5 bases and J lost 6; bases outside the gene matches: 5. The CDR3 is 13 amino acids. Looked up from germline, CDR1 is SEHNR and CDR2 is FQNEAQ (reference sequence). CDR3 region: CASSLSGRGEQYF. The CDR3 bases are TGTGCCAGCAGCCTTAGCGGGAGAGGCGAGCAGTACTTC.